Described below is a single T cell receptor (beta chain) sequence and its context. The PCR was carried out with 60 Vbeta primers and 13 Jbeta primers. Produced via immunoSEQ multiplex PCR; TCRdb's table is partial and in-frame only. Of roughly 190,000 clones detected, 79% appear once; the ten largest clones hold 1.6%. Looked up from germline, CDR1 is LGHNA and CDR2 is YSLEER. Trimming cost V 6 bases and J 2 bases, with 13 bases left between them. The CDR3 is 15 residues long. This entry is derived from a study of cytomegalovirus exposure and HLA in healthy donors. This clonotype was sampled from a woman in her late teens or twenties in good health and CMV-seronegative. The chain is built from TRBV4-3 and TRBJ1-4, with D possibly matching TRBD1 (5 bases). Sequences were obtained from PBMCs. The CDR3 DNA follows: TGCGCCAGCAGTCCCTCCGGGGGGACTAATGAAAAACTGTTTTTT. This codes for CASSPSGGTNEKLFF.